The text below deals with one TCR beta chain. The data were taken from a study of Ad26.COV2.S vaccination and SARS-CoV-2 variants. TCRdb keeps only in-frame clones here, not all; method: immunoSEQ multiplex PCR. This sample has some 410,000 clones, with roughly 90% found just once. Treatment indicated: roughly 19 received Ad26.COV2.S at low or high dose, single or two shots; a few received placebo; per-sample allocation not given. Sampling took place 63 days after the first vaccine or placebo injection. This CDR3 has 15 residues. In germline, CDR1 is SGHRS, CDR2 YFSETQ. The V gene end was trimmed by 0 bases and the J gene end by 13 bases; junction bases not matched to a gene: 14.

This TCR was recovered from a person aged 18 to 59 who received the Ad26.COV2.S COVID-19 vaccine or a placebo. This sequence joins TRBV5-1 and TRBJ1-2; TRBD1 matches 8 bases. The specimen comprised peripheral blood, sampled in a trial of Ad26.COV2.S vaccine versus placebo. This chain's CDR3 is CASSLAGQGGSVRTF. CDR3 nucleotide sequence: TGCGCCAGCAGCTTGGCCGGACAGGGAGGGAGCGTTCGCACCTTC.